This TCR beta chain came from a study of long-term antiretroviral therapy in people with HIV. Study-level results: For ART adherence, viral resistance and therapy changes, no data were available. Blood draws took place between about 2003 and 2017 and possibly involved older ART regimens.

Before they underwent DNA extraction, samples held about 1-10 million cryopreserved PBMC. Version v3.0 of the immunoSEQ assay ran at survey level. Some clones are missing from TCRdb's copy, which holds only in-frame ones; the method was immunoSEQ multiplex PCR. The sample lists about 11,000 clones; about 86% were seen once. The CDR3 extends over 15 amino acids. Germline lookup yields CDR1 SGDLS and CDR2 YYNGEE. V dropped 2 bases and J dropped 2; count of bases not matched to a gene: 5. Of note for this clone: As yet, its antigen is unknown.

The chain employs TRBV9 and TRBJ2-7, with TRBD2 matching over 9 bases. This sample comprised unsorted PBMCs, obtained roughly 7.3 years after starting antiretroviral therapy. The source is a man aged 50 to 59 with HIV. The CDR3 loop reads CASSVGRGGTYEQYF. The CDR3 nucleotides are TGTGCCAGCAGCGTGGGGCGGGGGGGAACCTACGAGCAGTACTTC.